This T cell receptor (beta chain) was documented in a study of T cells expressing NK-cell markers. TCRdb processed the 5' RACE reads again and assigns one entry to each CDR3 protein, with no DNA. The sample includes about 260,000 distinct CDR3 sequences. The CDR3 has 13 amino acids. CDR1 is SGHDT and CDR2 is YYEEEE in the germline V gene. V gene TRBV5-6 combines with J gene TRBJ1-2. The source material was blood T cells: a sorted CD56 or NKG2C T cell subset, CD4+ or CD8+ T cells, or bulk PBMC T cells (not recorded which). The origin of this receptor is a woman aged 18 to 69 in good health. The chain's CDR3 is CASSRIIDYGYTF.